These 28 T cell receptor beta chains originate from one sample sequenced in a study of blood T cell repertoires in COVID-19. Generated by immunoSEQ multiplex PCR, the TCRdb table keeps only in-frame clones and is missing some. The sample carries about 90,000 clones, 75% to 90% recorded once. The material sequenced was peripheral blood. These receptors were collected from a woman over 75 with active or convalescent COVID-19.

The chain carries TRBV15 and TRBJ2-3, with 8 nucleotides matching TRBD1. With 0 bases clipped from V and 4 bases from J, the junction kept 0 bases outside the gene matches. The CDR3 spans 14 residues. CDR1 is LNHNV and CDR2 is YYDKDF in the germline V gene (reference sequence). Here the CDR3 reads CATSRETGADTQYF. CDR3 DNA: TGTGCCACCAGCAGAGAGACAGGGGCAGATACGCAGTATTTT.

The rearrangement links TRBV6-5 to TRBJ1-5, with 9 bases aligning to TRBD1. V lost 6 bases, J lost 2 bases, and 2 bases stayed unmatched. CDR3 size: 14 residues. Germline CDR1 and CDR2: MNHEY and SVGAGI. The CDR3 region is CASRRQGGNQPQHF. The CDR3 region has the DNA TGTGCCAGCAGACGACAGGGGGGCAATCAGCCCCAGCATTTT.

The rearrangement links TRBV7-3 to TRBJ2-1; TRBD2 aligns across 13 bases. The CDR3 is made up of 14 amino acids. Germline V CDR1 and CDR2: SGHTA, FQGTGA. The trim removed 3 bases at V and 15 bases at J, leaving 8 bases unmatched. The CDR3 DNA is TGTGCCAGCAGCTTGAAACTAGCGGGGGGGAAACCGTTCTTC. This translates into CASSLKLAGGKPFF.

V gene TRBV9 combines with J gene TRBJ2-1, with a weak D call TRBD2 (5 bases). From germline, CDR1 is SGDLS and CDR2 YYNGEE. V lost 4 bases and J lost 0, with 8 bases in between. The CDR3 has 14 residues. CDR3: CASSMGSSYNEQFF. The CDR3 nucleotides are TGTGCCAGCAGCATGGGGAGCTCCTACAATGAGCAGTTCTTC. The entire variable domain, with the rest obtained from reference TRBV9 and TRBJ2-1, is as follows: DSGVTQTPKHLITATGQRVTLRCSPRSGDLSVYWYQQSLDQGLQFLIQYYNGEERAKGNILERFSAQQFPDLHSELNLSSLELGDSALYFCASSMGSSYNEQFFGPGTRLTVL.

The chain joins TRBV29-1 to TRBJ1-1; D unclear. CDR1 is SQVTM, CDR2 ANQGSEA, per germline. V was trimmed by 4 bases and J by 1 base, leaving 10 bases between them. The CDR3 runs to 13 residues. The CDR3 is CSVVRQANTEAFF. DNA of the CDR3: TGCAGCGTTGTACGGCAGGCGAACACTGAAGCTTTCTTT.

The genes are TRBV7-6 and TRBJ2-5, with TRBD2 identical over 8 bases. Looked up from germline, CDR1 is SGHVS and CDR2 is FNYEAQ. This CDR3 comprises 16 residues. The trim removed 0 bases at V and 4 bases at J, leaving 7 bases unmatched. The CDR3 bases are TGTGCCAGCAGCTTAGCGGGGACTAGATTTGGAGAGACCCAGTACTTC. The encoded protein is CASSLAGTRFGETQYF. The variable domain in full, with the rest retrieved from reference TRBV7-6 and TRBJ2-5, is GAGVSQSPRYKVTKRGQDVALRCDPISGHVSLYWYRQALGQGPEFLTYFNYEAQQDKSGLPNDRFSAERPEGSISTLTIQRTEQRDSAMYRCASSLAGTRFGETQYFGPGTRLLVL.

The V and J genes are TRBV5-4 and TRBJ1-4; a possible D gene is TRBD1 (6 bases). Germline-derived CDR1 and CDR2 are SGHNT and YYREEE (reference sequence). The ends were cut back, 4 bases at V and 8 bases at J, with 18 bases in the middle. CDR3 size: 15 residues. CDR3 in amino acids: CASSPDSALGEKLFF. Here the CDR3 DNA reads TGTGCCAGCAGCCCGGACAGTGCCCTTGGAGAAAAACTGTTTTTT.

This chain joins TRBV7-2 and TRBJ2-3; D gene uncertain. V was trimmed by 2 bases and J by 6 bases, leaving 9 bases between them. The CDR3 sequence is 13 residues long. Germline assignment: CDR1 SGHTA and CDR2 FQGNSA. The chain's CDR3 is CASSLSIRDTQYF. The CDR3 coding sequence is TGTGCCAGCAGCTTATCTATCCGGGATACGCAGTATTTT.

The chain is built from TRBV6-4 and TRBJ2-1, with 8 bases aligning to TRBD2. CDR3 length equals 14 residues. CDR1 is MRHNA, CDR2 SNTAGT, per germline. V was clipped by 2 bases and J by 12 bases; unmatched bases: 9. CDR3 DNA sequence: TGTGCCAGCAGTGACGGAATAGCGGGAACCCCGCAGTTCTTC. This codes for CASSDGIAGTPQFF.

The J gene is TRBJ1-2, the V gene TRBV10-3; no definite D call. Per the germline V gene, CDR1 is ENHRY and CDR2 is SYGVKD. The CDR3 is 11 residues long. With 10 bases removed from V and 7 bases from J, the gap between germline ends came to 13 bases. CDR3 bases: TGTGCCACCAGGACGGGGAGTGGCTACACCTTC. This encodes CATRTGSGYTF.

The gene calls are TRBV7-9 and TRBJ2-7; 7 bases match TRBD1. V dropped 6 bases and J dropped 3; count of bases not matched to a gene: 11. The length of the CDR3 is 15 residues. CDR1 and CDR2 (germline): SEHNR, FQNEAQ (reference sequence). CDR3 amino acids: CASSAQNRGNYEQYF. Here the CDR3 DNA reads TGTGCCAGCAGTGCCCAAAACAGGGGAAACTACGAGCAGTACTTC.

CDR3 sequence reads: CASSPITGGAGETQYF. DNA for the CDR3: TGCGCCAGCAGCCCCATAACAGGGGGCGCGGGCGAGACCCAGTACTTC. V and J are TRBV5-1 and TRBJ2-5; 9 nucleotides align to TRBD1. This CDR3 region has 16 residues. CDR1 is SGHRS, CDR2 YFSETQ, per germline. V was pared by 4 bases and J by 5 bases, with 12 bases of the junction left unmatched.

The V gene is TRBV7-2, the J gene TRBJ1-5, with TRBD1 identical over 10 bases. The CDR3 runs 19 residues. J gave up 1 base and V 4 bases, and 13 bases lay outside the gene matches. The germline gives CDR1 SGHTA, CDR2 FQGNSA. This CDR3 is CASSYSSDRGFGSNQPQHF. In DNA form, the CDR3 reads TGTGCCAGCAGCTACTCATCGGACAGGGGGTTTGGGAGCAATCAGCCCCAGCATTTT.

This chain's CDR3 is CASRWDTANTEAFF. CDR3 sequence (DNA): TGTGCCAGCCGTTGGGACACCGCGAACACTGAAGCTTTCTTT. The chain links TRBV6-5 to TRBJ1-1; D possibly corresponds to TRBD1 (6 bases). In germline, CDR1 is MNHEY, CDR2 SVGAGI. V was trimmed by 8 bases and J by 1 base, leaving 14 bases between them. The CDR3 is 14 amino acids.

This clone was counted a single time. V gene TRBV11-2 combines with J gene TRBJ2-3; 9 bases match TRBD2. The germline V gene encodes CDR1 SGHAT and CDR2 FQNNGV. This CDR3 is built from 16 residues. V shed 2 bases, J shed 2 bases, and the junction held 5 bases outside the gene matches. CDR3 region: CASSLFGGGATDTQYF. As DNA, the CDR3 is TGTGCCAGCAGCTTATTTGGCGGGGGGGCCACAGATACGCAGTATTTT.

This clone has only one observation. This chain uses TRBV6-5 with TRBJ2-2; tentatively, D is TRBD1 (5 bases). The CDR3 loop spans 12 amino acids. Trimming took 5 bases from V and 6 from J, leaving 7 bases between them. CDR1 is MNHEY and CDR2 is SVGAGI in the germline V gene. The CDR3, as DNA: TGTGCCAGCAGTAGGGGTTCCGGGGAGCTGTTTTTT. Encoded protein: CASSRGSGELFF.

The chain recombines TRBV19 with TRBJ1-4; TRBD1 might be the D (6 bases). This CDR3 contains 15 residues. The germline V gene has CDR1 LNHDA and CDR2 SQIVND (reference sequence). V lost 8 bases and J 7 bases, leaving 20 bases between the germline ends. CDR3 DNA: TGTGCCAGTGGAAGAGTCGGGGGGCGAGGTGAAAAACTGTTTTTT. It translates to CASGRVGGRGEKLFF.

The J gene is TRBJ2-5, the V gene TRBV7-9, with D possibly matching TRBD2 (5 bases). The CDR3 is made up of 13 amino acids. V lost 6 bases and J 5 bases, leaving 13 bases between the germline ends. Per the germline V gene, CDR1 is SEHNR and CDR2 is FQNEAQ (reference sequence). CDR3 residues: CASRLLGGETQYF. The CDR3 coding sequence is TGTGCCAGCAGGCTACTAGGTGGGGAGACCCAGTACTTC. The full variable domain, completed using reference TRBV7-9 and TRBJ2-5, is DTGVSQNPRHKITKRGQNVTFRCDPISEHNRLYWYRQTLGQGPEFLTYFQNEAQLEKSRLLSDRFSAERPKGSFSTLEIQRTEQGDSAMYLCASRLLGGETQYFGPGTRLLVL.

The V call is TRBV28, the J call TRBJ2-5, with a weak D call TRBD2 (6 bases). The V end was cut by 3 bases, the J end by 4 bases, with 6 bases between. Germline loops: CDR1 MDHEN, CDR2 SYDVKM. This CDR3 is 12 amino acids long. The CDR3: CASSFGGETQYF. DNA for the CDR3: TGTGCCAGCAGTTTCGGGGGAGAGACCCAGTACTTC.

This clone came up a few times. The V call is TRBV6-5, the J call TRBJ2-7, with D perhaps matching TRBD1 (6 bases). The V and J ends lost 4 bases and 0 bases respectively, with 13 bases between them. CDR1 MNHEY and CDR2 SVGAGI come from the germline V gene. This CDR3 has 15 residues. CDR3 loop: CASSWATDSSYEQYF. The CDR3 DNA sequence: TGTGCCAGCAGTTGGGCGACGGACAGCTCCTACGAGCAGTACTTC.

A single count supports this clone. This chain uses TRBV19 with TRBJ2-1, with 8 bases fitting TRBD1. Trimming took 8 bases from V and 10 from J; bases not matched to a gene: 13. The CDR3 spans 14 residues. Germline loops: CDR1 LNHDA, CDR2 SQIVND (reference sequence). CDR3 region: CASVRGTGSGEQFF. CDR3 bases: TGTGCCAGTGTACGGGGGACAGGTTCCGGCGAGCAGTTCTTC.

This chain uses TRBV7-2 with TRBJ1-1, with D possibly TRBD1 on 5 matching bases. CDR3 size: 15 residues. Germline V gene sequence: CDR1 SGHTA, CDR2 FQGNSA. V dropped 7 bases and J dropped 5 bases, with 20 bases sitting between them. The CDR3 DNA sequence: TGTGCCAGCACCCCAGGCGGGGCCCGGGGAACTGAAGCTTTCTTT. Encoded protein: CASTPGGARGTEAFF.

The chain employs TRBV7-8 and TRBJ2-1; 8 nucleotides align to TRBD2. Looked up from germline, CDR1 is SGHVS and CDR2 is FQNEAQ. The V gene end was trimmed by 5 bases and the J gene end by 5 bases; junction bases not matched to a gene: 8. This CDR3 is built from 15 residues. This CDR3 is CASSRSGGLNNEQFF. In nucleotides, the CDR3 is TGTGCCAGCAGCCGAAGCGGGGGCCTAAACAATGAGCAGTTCTTC.

The chain employs TRBV4-3 and TRBJ2-3; no clear D. V dropped 0 bases and J dropped 1 base, with 5 bases sitting between them. This CDR3 has 14 residues. Germline V gives CDR1 LGHNA, CDR2 YSLEER. CDR3 in amino acids: CASSQDWRTDTQYF. CDR3 nucleotides: TGCGCCAGCAGCCAAGATTGGCGCACAGATACGCAGTATTTT.

Note on this clone: One end of the junction fails to match germline, which may point to a read error. The chain combines TRBV7-8 with TRBJ1-6; 7 nucleotides agree with TRBD1. The CDR3 sequence is 15 residues long. Germline CDR1 reads SGHVS; CDR2 reads FQNEAQ. The CDR3 here is CASSDQTGSTVLRAF. The DNA of the CDR3 is TGTGCCAGCAGCGATCAGACAGGGTCGACCGTCCTTCGGGCCTTT.

The V call is TRBV2, the J call TRBJ2-1; no reliable D call. This CDR3 has 13 residues. Trimming stripped 6 bases from V and 0 bases from J, with 6 bases between. Germline lookup yields CDR1 SNHLY and CDR2 FYNNEI. Here the CDR3 reads CASSPSSYNEQFF. DNA of the CDR3: TGTGCCAGCAGCCCCAGCTCCTACAATGAGCAGTTCTTC.

The V gene is TRBV2, the J gene TRBJ2-5; 10 bases are shared with TRBD2. CDR1 and CDR2 from the germline V gene are SNHLY and FYNNEI. This CDR3 is 15 amino acids long. V was clipped by 3 bases and J by 4 bases; unmatched bases: 5. The DNA of the CDR3 is TGTGCCAGCAGTGATCCGCTAGCGGGAGCAGAGACCCAGTACTTC. Its protein product is CASSDPLAGAETQYF.

The J gene is TRBJ1-1, the V gene TRBV28, with D possibly TRBD1 on 5 matching bases. The CDR3 consists of 15 residues. Germline CDR1 and CDR2: MDHEN and SYDVKM. The V end lost 4 bases, the J end lost 0 bases, and 12 bases lay between the germline ends. Here the CDR3 DNA reads TGTGCCAGCAGTTCAAGCCGACAGCTGAACACTGAAGCTTTCTTT. Translating it yields CASSSSRQLNTEAFF.